This record concerns one TCR beta chain sequence. No antigen is known for it. After removal of 5 bases from V and 0 bases from J, the junction contained 10 bases not matched to a gene. The CDR3 covers 17 residues. This sample was taken from a study of cytomegalovirus exposure and HLA in healthy donors. Study details: The 95 million to 120 million unique TCR beta sequences, from 150 million to 200 million T cells, were found by an earlier analysis.

The PCR ran on 60 Vbeta and 13 Jbeta primers. Assay: immunoSEQ multiplex PCR; the TCRdb copy retains only in-frame clones and omits some. The sample holds roughly 88,000 clones, about 80% seen once. Study results and limitations: Later findings reportedly placed an Asian-associated ancestry cluster below the approximately 670-donor mean for N-insertions.

V usage is TRBV5-3 and J usage is TRBJ1-2, with TRBD1 matching 10 bases. TRBV5-3 is flagged as an ORF with uncertain function. The sample consisted of PBMCs. The sequence was collected from a man aged 25-40 years in good health and CMV-seropositive. In nucleotides, the CDR3 is TGTGCCAGAAGAATCCGGGACAGGGGTTCGGCTAACTATGGCTACACCTTC. Its translation is CARRIRDRGSANYGYTF.